Included here is one T cell receptor beta chain sequence, with context. This CDR3 comprises 13 residues. Trimming took off 5 bases at V and 0 bases at J, with 5 bases between the two ends. CDR1 and CDR2 from the germline V gene are SGHTA and FQGTGA. The repertoire was sequenced with immunoSEQ multiplex PCR; TCRdb's copy has only in-frame clones and lacks some. Of more than 75,000 clones in the sample, approximately 80% were seen once. The data are from a study of blood T cell repertoires in COVID-19. For the study at large: COVID-19 samples collected from the United States, Italy and Spain covered acute and convalescent phases. PBMCs, B-cell-depleted T cells, or T cells were the source of the cDNA or gDNA that made up the material.

This sequence originates from a human donor in a cohort sampled during active COVID-19. Sequencing was performed on peripheral blood. The chain is built from TRBV7-3 and TRBJ2-1; D not certain. CDR3: CASSAGSYNEQFF. CDR3 nucleotide sequence: TGTGCCAGCAGCGCAGGCTCCTACAATGAGCAGTTCTTC.